The present T cell receptor beta chain was sequenced within a study of T cells in localized non-small cell lung cancer. The study's findings and limits: Sequencing involved a lone tumor region, leaving heterogeneity possible. Of the tissues analyzed, uninvolved adjacent lung showed maximal T cell clonality, greater than tumor. Longer overall survival was seen with higher T cell density measured in blood.

With 1 base clipped from V and 0 bases from J, the junction kept 3 bases outside the gene matches. The CDR3 totals 16 residues. Germline V gene data show CDR1 as SGHNT and CDR2 as YENEEA. A note on this clone: Its target is not known.

Sequencing was performed with immunoSEQ multiplex PCR; in TCRdb, only in-frame clones are kept and a portion is missing. In the table there are approximately 2,100 clones, 21% of which are singletons. This receptor was taken from a male donor at least 60 years old with stage II lung adenocarcinoma. Sequencing used lung tumor tissue, obtained before any cancer treatment. V is TRBV11-3 and J is TRBJ2-3; 8 bases agree with TRBD1. CDR3 amino acids: CASSLGGTGSTDTQYF. CDR3 sequence (DNA): TGTGCCAGCAGCTTAGGTGGGACAGGAAGCACAGATACGCAGTATTTT. Looking up the rest from reference TRBV11-3 and TRBJ2-3 gives the full variable domain: EAGVVQSPRYKIIEKKQPVAFWCNPISGHNTLYWYLQNLGQGPELLIRYENEEAVDDSQLPKDRFSAERLKGVDSTLKIQPAELGDSAVYLCASSLGGTGSTDTQYFGPGTRLTVL.